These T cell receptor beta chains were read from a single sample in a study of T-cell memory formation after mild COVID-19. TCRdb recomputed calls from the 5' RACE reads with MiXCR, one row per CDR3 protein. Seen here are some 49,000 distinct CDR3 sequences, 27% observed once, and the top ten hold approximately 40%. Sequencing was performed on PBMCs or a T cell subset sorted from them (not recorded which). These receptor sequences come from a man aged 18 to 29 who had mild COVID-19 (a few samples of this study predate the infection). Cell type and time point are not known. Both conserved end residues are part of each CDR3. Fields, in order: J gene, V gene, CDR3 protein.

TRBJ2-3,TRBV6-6,CASRDLGYRTDTQYF
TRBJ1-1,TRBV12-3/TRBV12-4,CASSLKDAYWTEAFF
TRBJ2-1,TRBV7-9,CASSSRTSGVFVEQFF
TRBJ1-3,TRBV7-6,CASSDRDRLGNTIYF
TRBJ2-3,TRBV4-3,CASSQAPFGTAITDTQYF
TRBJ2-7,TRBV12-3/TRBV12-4,CASSPTAYEQYF
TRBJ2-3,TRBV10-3,CAISAVERGLTDTQYF
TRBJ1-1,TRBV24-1,CATSEGSGGEAFF
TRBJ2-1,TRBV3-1,CASSHRGHEQFF
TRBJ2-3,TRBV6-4,CASRAGTSTDTQYF
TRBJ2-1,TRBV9,CASSGADEQFF
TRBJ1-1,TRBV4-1,CASSQALGTEAFF
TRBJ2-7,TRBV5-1,CASSWGQASYEQYF
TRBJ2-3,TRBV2,CASSVGYGGTDTQYF
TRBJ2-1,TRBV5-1,CASSSGRGSEIEQFF
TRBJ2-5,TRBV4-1,CASSQGRGGIETQYF
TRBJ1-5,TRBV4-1,CASSQGPNQPQHF
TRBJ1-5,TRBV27,CASSLSLNQPQHF
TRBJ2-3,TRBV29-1,CSVVLALLADTQYF
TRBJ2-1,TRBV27,CASSLSGTERQEQFF
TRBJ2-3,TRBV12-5,CASGFPMGQESYSTDTQYF
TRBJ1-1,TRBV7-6,CASSGQGLSAEAFF
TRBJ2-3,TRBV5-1,CASSWDRAASTDTQYF
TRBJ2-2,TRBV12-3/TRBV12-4,CASRAETGELFF
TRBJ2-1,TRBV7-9,CASSLVGEGFF
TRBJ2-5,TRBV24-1,CATSDLWGETQYF
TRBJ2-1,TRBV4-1,CASSTRTGGLEEQFF
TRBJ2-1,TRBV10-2,CASRDRYNEQFF
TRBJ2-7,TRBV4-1,CASSQGAGTYEQYF
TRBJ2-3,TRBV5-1,CASSSGDSTDTQYF
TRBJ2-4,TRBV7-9,CASSPKEGLAKNIQYF
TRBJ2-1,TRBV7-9,CASSLSSTRENNEQFF
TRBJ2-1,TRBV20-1,CSARDRLAVIYNEQFF
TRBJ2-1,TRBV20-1,CSARDLGSGNEQFF
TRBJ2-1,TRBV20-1,CSATTSLFPNEQFF
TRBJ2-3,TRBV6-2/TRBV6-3,CASSSNEADTQYF
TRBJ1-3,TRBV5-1,CASSKGTDSGNTIYF
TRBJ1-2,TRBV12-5,CASGLNSDGYTF
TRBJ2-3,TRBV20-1,CSARQPLAAQGARVTDTQYF
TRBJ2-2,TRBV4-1,CASSQEGGFTGELFF
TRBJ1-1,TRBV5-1,CASTDLPGTGGTEAFF
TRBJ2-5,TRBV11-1,CASSPFVGNPQETQYF
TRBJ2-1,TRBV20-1,CSARGGPSENEQFF
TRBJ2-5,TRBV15,CATSRDIETQYF
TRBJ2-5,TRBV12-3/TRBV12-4,CASSFRGARETQYF
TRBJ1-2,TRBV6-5,CASRPEPGAGYGYTF
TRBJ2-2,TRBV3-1,CASSQRLAANTGELFF
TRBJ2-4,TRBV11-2,CASSLSGQINF
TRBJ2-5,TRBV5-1,CASSWGHSQETQYF
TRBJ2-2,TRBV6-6,CASSPTSWELFF
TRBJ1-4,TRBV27,CASSHTSQGPPTNEKLFF
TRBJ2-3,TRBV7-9,CASSSPAAETDTQYF
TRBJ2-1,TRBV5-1,CASSSQGNYNEQFF